These 14 T cell receptor beta chains originate from one sample sequenced in a study of regulatory T cells in long-lasting Graves disease. iRepertoire HTBI primers and Arm-PCR of CDR3 regions built TCR beta libraries. TCRdb re-analysed the multiplex PCR reads in MiXCR, keeping a single row per CDR3 protein. The data show roughly 430,000 distinct CDR3 sequences, 16% seen once. Time point noted: newly diagnosed GD, antithyroid drugs for less than 3 months. Following extraction of RNA from PBMCs, that RNA was used to make the TCR library. Separately, the same data were catalogued under a study of T cells in Graves' hyperthyroidism and ophthalmopathy.

This material consisted of peripheral blood mononuclear cells (PBMCs), taken at new diagnosis, from a patient treated with antithyroid drugs. These receptor sequences come from a young woman with Graves disease.

This clonotype was seen at least ten times. This chain uses TRBV29-1 with TRBJ2-5, with D possibly TRBD1 on 5 matching bases. Germline assignment: CDR1 SQVTM and CDR2 ANQGSEA. The CDR3 has 13 amino acids. V lost 5 bases to trimming and J lost 2 bases, with 12 bases between them. For the CDR3, the DNA is TGCAGCGTTCGTGTGGGGCCTCAAGAGACCCAGTACTTC. This encodes CSVRVGPQETQYF.

The J gene is TRBJ2-3, the V gene TRBV6-2 or TRBV6-3; 12 bases map to TRBD2. Germline CDR1 and CDR2: MNHEY and SVGEGT. This CDR3 contains 17 residues. V shed 5 bases, J shed 3 bases, and the junction held 9 bases outside the gene matches. The CDR3 nucleotides are TGTGCCAGCAGTGTGGCGACTAGCGGGAGAAGGACAGATACGCAGTATTTT. Translating gives CASSVATSGRRTDTQYF.

This clonotype has a count of ten or more. This sequence joins TRBV18 and TRBJ2-3; tentative D call: TRBD1 (6 bases). Between the trimmed V and J ends, which lost 3 bases and 2 bases, there was a span of 12 bases. The CDR3 consists of 15 residues. In germline, CDR1 is KGHSH, CDR2 LQKENI. The CDR3 sequence is CASSPARTATDTQYF. CDR3 in DNA: TGTGCCAGCTCACCGGCGAGGACAGCCACAGATACGCAGTATTTT.

This clonotype has ten or more counts. The chain employs TRBV6-5 and TRBJ2-1, with 8 bases that match TRBD2. Germline trimming cut 4 bases from V and 13 bases from J; bases unmatched to any gene: 9. The CDR3 contains 13 residues. Per germline, CDR1 MNHEY and CDR2 SVGAGI. The CDR3 region has the DNA TGTGCCAGCAGTTCAACAGGACTAGCTGATCAGTTCTTC. This sequence encodes CASSSTGLADQFF.

Ten or more counts support this clonotype. This sequence joins TRBV12-3 or TRBV12-4 and TRBJ1-2; 7 bases match TRBD1. Trimming took 5 bases from V and 6 from J; bases not matched to a gene: 15. This CDR3 has 16 residues. CDR3 DNA sequence: TGTGCCAGCAGTACCTATGGGGCAGGGGGAATCGATGGCTACACCTTC. It yields the protein CASSTYGAGGIDGYTF.

This clonotype was counted only a few times. This chain connects TRBV11-3 to TRBJ1-6; perhaps TRBD1 as D (6 bases). The CDR3 sequence is 13 residues long. V lost 4 bases and J lost 10, with 11 bases in between. Germline CDR1 reads SGHNT; CDR2 reads YENEEA. CDR3 sequence: CASSSTGRSPLHF. The CDR3 coding sequence is TGTGCCAGCAGCTCAACAGGGAGATCACCCCTCCACTTT.

The gene calls are TRBV19 and TRBJ1-2, with a weak D call TRBD1 (6 bases). Trimming stripped 5 bases from V and 5 bases from J, with 15 bases between. This CDR3 has 14 amino acids. Germline CDR1 LNHDA, CDR2 SQIVND (reference sequence). The CDR3 sequence is CASSLRGAEYGYTF. The CDR3 DNA reads as TGTGCCAGTAGTCTCCGGGGGGCTGAATATGGCTACACCTTC.

The V call is TRBV5-1, the J call TRBJ2-5, with 12 bases fitting TRBD2. The ends lost 0 bases at V and 5 bases at J; junction bases unmatched: 11. Germline assignment: CDR1 SGHRS and CDR2 YFSETQ. CDR3 size: 18 residues. The CDR3 region is CASSLALGTSGPQETQYF. CDR3 DNA: TGCGCCAGCAGCTTGGCGCTAGGGACTAGCGGGCCTCAGGAGACCCAGTACTTC.

This clonotype was seen many times. J is TRBJ2-1 and V is TRBV18; D might be TRBD2 (6 bases). V lost 7 bases to trimming and J lost 3 bases, with 13 bases between them. This CDR3 contains 14 residues. From germline, CDR1 is KGHSH and CDR2 LQKENI. CDR3 sequence reads: CASLRRGGYNEQFF. The CDR3, as DNA: TGTGCCAGCTTACGGCGGGGTGGCTACAATGAGCAGTTCTTC. The full variable domain, completed using reference TRBV18 and TRBJ2-1, is NAGVMQNPRHLVRRRGQEARLRCSPMKGHSHVYWYRQLPEEGLKFMVYLQKENIIDESGMPKERFSAEFPKEGPSILRIQQVVRGDSAAYFCASLRRGGYNEQFFGPGTRLTVL.

The chain joins TRBV7-9 to TRBJ1-2; D is perhaps TRBD1 (6 bases). Germline V gene lookup returns CDR1 SEHNR and CDR2 FQNEAQ (reference sequence). The CDR3 has 17 amino acids. V was pared by 3 bases and J by 8 bases, with 25 bases between. The CDR3 sequence is CASSLETRDGGRKGYTF. CDR3 coding DNA: TGTGCCAGCAGCTTGGAAACTCGGGATGGGGGGCGAAAGGGCTACACCTTC.

The V gene is TRBV7-9, the J gene TRBJ1-5, with 7 bases fitting TRBD1. Germline lookup yields CDR1 SEHNR and CDR2 FQNEAQ (reference sequence). Trimming removed 5 bases from V and 5 bases from J; junction bases left unmatched: 9. The CDR3 covers 15 residues. The DNA of the CDR3 is TGTGCCAGCAGCGAGGGAGGGGGCGCATATCAGCCCCAGCATTTT. Translation gives CASSEGGGAYQPQHF.

The table lists this clonotype with many counts. The chain couples TRBV6-9 to TRBJ2-7; 7 bases map to TRBD2. The V gene end was trimmed by 3 bases and the J gene end by 3 bases; junction bases not matched to a gene: 8. Germline CDR1 MNHGY, CDR2 SVAAGI. The CDR3 runs to 15 residues. In DNA, the CDR3 is TGTGCCAGCAGTTACCCGGGAGGTACAAACTACGAGCAGTACTTC. Translating it yields CASSYPGGTNYEQYF.

The rearrangement joins TRBV19 to TRBJ2-7; TRBD1 agrees at 9 bases. Trimming cost V 10 bases and J 0 bases; bases outside gene matches: 7. Germline lookup yields CDR1 LNHDA and CDR2 SQIVND (reference sequence). This CDR3 has 14 residues. CDR3 region: CATRGTGTSYEQYF. The CDR3, as DNA: TGTGCCACTCGCGGGACAGGGACCTCCTACGAGCAGTACTTC.

The rearrangement uses TRBV6-1 and TRBJ2-5; D uncertain. CDR1 and CDR2 (germline): MNHNS, SASEGT. Trimming pared 2 bases from V and 4 bases from J, leaving 11 bases between. This CDR3 has 14 amino acids. The chain's CDR3 is CASSEFPLLETQYF. Here the CDR3 DNA reads TGTGCCAGCAGTGAATTCCCGCTACTAGAGACCCAGTACTTC.